The following is a T cell receptor beta chain sequence with its context. Its antigen is not yet known. Base-call qualities are not available, and no considerably larger clone is one nucleotide away. Library preparation employed the immunoSEQ multiplex PCR assay. TCRdb limited this immuneACCESS table to in-frame rearrangements with V and J called. A share of clones is missing; checked studies link under half to unresolved V genes, and the rest is unexplained. The sample data list roughly 560,000 clones, and 75% to 85% of these were observed just once. The ten biggest clones cover around 0.013% of the sample. This sample was included in a study of shared T cell receptors in the human thymus (dated by TCRdb to 2020 to 2022). Looking at the study overall: The study examined how self-reactive, shared T-cell receptor alpha chains are generated in the human thymus.

V was cut back by 6 bases and J by 7 bases, leaving a gap of 15 bases between them. The germline V gene (reference sequence) gives CDR1 as MNHEY and CDR2 as SMNVEV. The CDR3 runs 13 residues from the cysteine to the phenylalanine. Here the CDR3 DNA is all that survives: 39 bases in frame from base 1. The data also belong to a second study, concerning human thymus T cells. The second study's paper adds: Immunologically healthy infants undergoing open corrective cardiac surgery for congenital heart defects in Finland were used as donors. Thymus tissue was obtained as surgical resects removed during corrective cardiac surgery. Both the thymic and the peripheral blood repertoires appeared to show biased V and J gene segment usage. Highly overlapping thymic TCR repertoires among unrelated individuals were reported in the related research. TCR alpha and beta repertoires from roughly 8 infant thymus samples and four related peripheral blood samples were characterized in the study. Donor ages ranging from about 7 to 244 days were recorded, and a handful of male and a couple of female infants were included in the cohort. Thymocytes were freed from the tissue by mechanical means and kept at -70 degrees C as pellets of roughly 8.5-31 million cells. A QIAsymphony instrument was used to extract genomic DNA from frozen cell pellets. The immunoSEQ multiplex PCR assay was used to amplify the TCRB and TCRAD loci from a standardized quantity of quality-controlled genomic DNA. Amplicons spanned the V(D)J region at a length sufficient to cover the CDR3 and identify V and J genes. Through the commercial immunoSEQ service, the amplicons were sequenced on an Illumina platform. Primer bias and sequencing errors were corrected as previously described, and TCRAD and TCRB were defined on the basis of the IMGT database. The repertoires were analysed using immunoSEQ Analyzer 3.0 and VDJTools for basic statistics, V/J segment usage, diversity estimates, rarefaction and pairwise overlap. Chao1, ChaoE, Efron-Thisted, Shannon and inverse Simpson indices were used to estimate diversity, which was also estimated on datasets down-sampled to the smallest sample. Repertoire overlap was determined by strict matching of CDR3 nucleotide sequence, V gene and J gene, and Jaccard-based multidimensional scaling clustering was applied. On average, roughly 890,000 unique TCRB clonotypes were obtained from thymus samples, compared with approximately 80,000 from blood samples.

Sequencing was performed on thymocytes. This sequence originates from a boy less than two years old with a congenital heart defect. Donor details come from another sample of the same person, matched by shared clones. The V and J segments used are TRBV27 and TRBJ1-1; TRBD1 is possibly the D segment (6 matching bases). The CDR3 protein: CASRGGQSHEAFF. The DNA is as follows: TGTGCCAGCAGGGGCGGACAGAGCCATGAAGCTTTCTTT.